The 7 T cell receptor beta chains listed next were all sequenced from one sample in a study of control samples from healthy donors and cancer patients. Sequenced by immunoSEQ multiplex PCR; TCRdb stores in-frame clones only, minus some. The data show about 170,000 clones, roughly nine tenths seen once. Material: blood. These receptors originate from a woman younger than 45 in good health.

The chain employs TRBV12-5 and TRBJ1-1, with D uncertain. CDR1 is LGHNT and CDR2 is FRNRAP in the germline V gene. There are 14 residues in the CDR3. V was clipped by 2 bases and J by 0 bases, with 7 bases between them. The CDR3 DNA reads TGTGCTAGTGGTTTGAACAGTATGAACACTGAAGCTTTCTTT. This sequence encodes CASGLNSMNTEAFF.

The table lists this clone with a count of one. The chain is built from TRBV5-1 and TRBJ2-3, with D perhaps matching TRBD1 (6 bases). The length of the CDR3 is 14 residues. Germline CDR1 reads SGHRS; CDR2 reads YFSETQ. With 4 bases removed from V and 2 bases from J, the gap between germline ends came to 11 bases. As DNA, the CDR3 is TGCGCCAGCAGCCGGGACACTAACACAGATACGCAGTATTTT. Its protein is CASSRDTNTDTQYF.

The chain couples TRBV6-1 to TRBJ1-2, with 8 positions matching TRBD1. Germline V CDR1 and CDR2: MNHNS, SASEGT. The CDR3 runs to 14 residues. J was trimmed by 1 base and V by 3 bases; bases with no gene match: 1. The CDR3 DNA follows: TGTGCCAGCAGTGACAGGGGGCTTAACTATGGCTACACCTTC. Translating gives CASSDRGLNYGYTF.

The chain recombines TRBV5-4 with TRBJ2-5; tentatively, D is TRBD2 (6 bases). Germline values: CDR1 SGHNT, CDR2 YYREEE (reference sequence). The CDR3 runs 15 residues. V was clipped by 0 bases and J by 2 bases, with 11 bases between them. CDR3 region: CASSLAGDLQETQYF. The CDR3 region has the DNA TGTGCCAGCAGCTTGGCCGGGGACTTGCAAGAGACCCAGTACTTC. The variable domain in full, with the rest retrieved from reference TRBV5-4 and TRBJ2-5, is ETGVTQSPTHLIKTRGQQVTLRCSSQSGHNTVSWYQQALGQGPQFIFQYYREEENGRGNFPPRFSGLQFPNYSSELNVNALELDDSALYLCASSLAGDLQETQYFGPGTRLLVL.

In the case of this clone: Different DNA sequences within this sample yield the same CDR3. J is TRBJ1-5 and V is TRBV30; D gene unclear. The CDR3 is 13 amino acids. The germline V and J ends were trimmed by 0 bases and 6 bases, with 9 bases remaining between them. In germline, CDR1 is GTSNPN, CDR2 SVGIG (reference sequence). The CDR3 loop reads CAWSVAGSQPQHF. In nucleotides, the CDR3 is TGTGCCTGGAGTGTAGCGGGCAGTCAGCCCCAGCATTTT.

Worth noting for this clone: Other DNA sequences in the sample encode the same CDR3. In DNA form, the CDR3 reads TGTGCCAGCAGCTTAGGTCCGAGTGACACCGGGGAGCTGTTTTTT. This gives the protein CASSLGPSDTGELFF. The V gene is TRBV11-2, the J gene TRBJ2-2; D is ambiguous. Germline loops: CDR1 SGHAT, CDR2 FQNNGV. This CDR3 is 15 amino acids long. Trimming left V 1 base short and J 3 bases short, with 9 bases between.

The CDR3 nucleotides read TGTGCCAGCAGTTGGACTAGCGGGAGCCACGAGCAGTACTTC. Translating gives CASSWTSGSHEQYF. This chain joins TRBV6-2 or TRBV6-3 and TRBJ2-7; 13 bases agree with TRBD2. The germline V gene has CDR1 MNHEY and CDR2 SVGEGT. CDR3 length equals 14 residues. J lost 5 bases, V lost 4 bases, and 2 bases had no gene match.